The 14 T cell receptor beta chains listed next were all sequenced from one sample in a study of T cell responses to AZD1222 COVID-19 vaccine. Clones were sequenced by immunoSEQ multiplex PCR, and TCRdb holds only the in-frame ones, with some missing. The sample records more than 100,000 clones, about nine tenths being singletons. The specimen comprised peripheral blood, sampled on day 0 of AZD1222 vaccination. These receptor sequences come from an adult in good health.

This sequence joins TRBV30 and TRBJ1-5; D is possibly TRBD1 (6 bases). V was clipped by 2 bases and J by 9 bases, with 11 bases between them. The CDR3 consists of 12 residues. From germline, CDR1 is GTSNPN and CDR2 SVGIG (reference sequence). CDR3 DNA sequence: TGTGCCTGGAGTCAGGGGCTGGGGCCCCAGCATTTT. Translated, it gives CAWSQGLGPQHF.

V is TRBV6-1 and J is TRBJ1-3, with D perhaps TRBD1 (5 bases). Germline values: CDR1 MNHNS, CDR2 SASEGT. V was cut by 3 bases and J by 0 bases, with 12 bases left in between. The CDR3 covers 16 residues. The CDR3 is CASSDLGRGSGNTIYF. The DNA for the CDR3 is TGTGCCAGCAGTGATCTGGGACGGGGCTCTGGAAACACCATATATTTT.

This chain links TRBV27 with TRBJ2-7; D gene ambiguous. CDR1 is MNHEY, CDR2 SMNVEV, per germline (reference sequence). V was pared by 3 bases and J by 2 bases, with 11 bases between. The CDR3 extends over 14 amino acids. The CDR3 spells CASSFSDGAYEQYF. The CDR3 DNA follows: TGTGCCAGCAGTTTTTCGGACGGCGCCTACGAGCAGTACTTC.

The chain recombines TRBV4-1 with TRBJ1-2; perhaps TRBD1 as D (6 bases). This CDR3 has 15 residues. V shed 0 bases and J shed 0 bases, with 8 bases lying between them. Germline loops: CDR1 MGHRA, CDR2 YSYEKL. The CDR3 bases are TGCGCCAGCAGCCAAGAGGACAGAACTAACTATGGCTACACCTTC. Translating it yields CASSQEDRTNYGYTF.

This rearrangement joins TRBV20-1 to TRBJ2-7; D is possibly TRBD1 (7 bases). Germline V lookup: CDR1 DFQATT, CDR2 SNEGSKA (reference sequence). There are 14 residues in the CDR3. V was pared by 3 bases and J by 3 bases, with 15 bases between. The CDR3 region is CSASRGQGGYEQYF. The DNA of the CDR3 is TGCAGTGCTAGTAGGGGTCAGGGGGGCTACGAGCAGTACTTC.

This clone showed up just once. This chain links TRBV28 with TRBJ1-2; 7 positions match TRBD1. Germline V gene lookup returns CDR1 MDHEN and CDR2 SYDVKM. V was clipped by 1 base and J by 6 bases; unmatched bases: 5. The CDR3 spans 14 residues. This CDR3 is CASSLLGQGDGYTF. The CDR3 nucleotides are TGTGCCAGCAGTTTATTAGGGCAGGGGGATGGCTACACCTTC.

The CDR3, as DNA: TGCGCCAGCAGCCAAGGAGATGAAGCCGGGTGGATGAACACTGAAGCTTTCTTT. Translated, it gives CASSQGDEAGWMNTEAFF. The J gene is TRBJ1-1, the V gene TRBV4-1; no definite D call. Trimming left V 1 base short and J 0 bases short, with 18 bases between. Germline V gene data show CDR1 as MGHRA and CDR2 as YSYEKL. The CDR3 runs 18 residues.

The rearrangement joins TRBV2 to TRBJ2-1; no reliable D call. CDR1 SNHLY and CDR2 FYNNEI come from the germline V gene. CDR3 length: 13 residues. The germline V and J ends were trimmed by 7 bases and 0 bases, with 7 bases remaining between them. The CDR3: CASTESSYNEQFF. Written as DNA, the CDR3 is TGTGCCAGCACAGAGAGCTCCTACAATGAGCAGTTCTTC.

This sequence joins TRBV5-1 and TRBJ1-5, with unresolved D. The CDR3 consists of 15 residues. Per the germline V gene, CDR1 is SGHRS and CDR2 is YFSETQ. V lost 4 bases, J lost 6 bases, and 17 bases lay in between. The CDR3 nucleotides are TGCGCCAGCAGCGTGGGCCCGGAGAGGCGTCAGCCCCAGCATTTT. It codes for CASSVGPERRQPQHF.

This rearrangement joins TRBV6-1 to TRBJ1-1; D uncertain. The V end was cut by 6 bases, the J end by 0 bases, with 17 bases between. Per germline, CDR1 MNHNS and CDR2 SASEGT. The CDR3 has 16 amino acids. CDR3: CASRETSSYMNTEAFF. The DNA of the CDR3 is TGTGCCAGCAGGGAAACCTCATCTTACATGAACACTGAAGCTTTCTTT.

The chain employs TRBV11-2 and TRBJ2-5, with D tentatively TRBD2 (5 bases). The V gene's germline CDR1 is SGHAT and CDR2 FQNNGV. The V and J ends lost 5 bases and 0 bases respectively, with 13 bases between them. This CDR3 contains 15 residues. The CDR3 reads CASSRHAGNQETQYF. The DNA of the CDR3 is TGTGCCAGCAGCCGCCATGCCGGGAACCAAGAGACCCAGTACTTC. Drawing the rest from reference TRBV11-2 and TRBJ2-5, the complete variable domain is EAGVAQSPRYKIIEKRQSVAFWCNPISGHATLYWYQQILGQGPKLLIQFQNNGVVDDSQLPKDRFSAERLKGVDSTLKIQPAKLEDSAVYLCASSRHAGNQETQYFGPGTRLLVL.

The rearrangement joins TRBV6-6 to TRBJ2-2; 7 nucleotides match TRBD2. Germline V gives CDR1 MNHNY, CDR2 SVGAGI (reference sequence). J was trimmed by 4 bases and V by 5 bases; bases with no gene match: 13. The CDR3 is 17 residues long. The DNA of the CDR3 is TGTGCCAGCAGTCCCCCCGGAGCAGGGAGGGTCACCGGGGAGCTGTTTTTT. Translation gives CASSPPGAGRVTGELFF.

The CDR3 DNA reads as TGTGCCACACGTGCGGGGGACAGGGGGCGCCCCGGGGAGCTGTTTTTT. Translating gives CATRAGDRGRPGELFF. The gene calls are TRBV7-9 and TRBJ2-2, with 12 bases identical to TRBD1. This CDR3 is built from 16 residues. Germline V lookup: CDR1 SEHNR, CDR2 FQNEAQ (reference sequence). V shed 10 bases and J 6 bases; nucleotides not matched to a gene: 12.

This chain connects TRBV12-3 or TRBV12-4 to TRBJ1-2, with unresolved D. Trimming left V 3 bases short and J 5 bases short, with 7 bases between. This CDR3 contains 12 residues. CDR3 bases: TGTGCCAGCAGTTTTACAGATTATGGCTACACCTTC. This translates into CASSFTDYGYTF.